This T cell receptor beta chain was observed in a study of blood T cell repertoires in COVID-19 (dated by TCRdb to 2020 to 2022). Regarding the complete study: Samples covering the acute and convalescent phases of COVID-19 were provided by collaborators in the United States, Italy and Spain. The prospective study material was composed of cDNA or gDNA derived from T cells, B-cell-depleted T cells, or PBMCs. Subjects who had been exposed to COVID-19, were actively infected with it, or had recovered from it provided the deeply sampled blood TCRbeta repertoires that made up the dataset. A freely available public database, intended as a resource for researchers studying the immune response to SARS-CoV-2, is where the repertoires were released. The samples were drawn from the first 160 participants of the ongoing ImmuneRACE study and from 950 to 1,500 subjects provided by 6 global collaborators. Nearly every sample came with metadata listing a de-identified subject ID, COVID-19 status, age in years and sex. Where available, HLA class I and class II types were taken from metadata supplied by the sample provider and were not determined by assay-based typing. Broader findings and caveats from the paper: The amount of clinical and demographic metadata varied by source and participant and was provided uncurated.

TCRbeta CDR3 regions were amplified from genomic DNA by means of the immunoSEQ Assay, a bias-controlled multiplex PCR. The paper's processing steps were these. The number of nucleated cells in each sample was estimated by amplification of reference gene primers within the assay. To quantify the absolute abundance of each unique TCRbeta CDR3 rearrangement, sequence reads were collapsed and filtered. For each sample, productive Simpson clonality was calculated by taking the square root of Simpson's diversity index across productive rearrangements. The source is immuneACCESS, and TCRdb retained only in-frame sequences with V and J called. Part of the clones is not carried over; for the studies checked, unresolved V genes explain less than half of this, and the remainder is unexplained. For V, J and clone size, that table is used; D and trimming come from the DNA. The sample table lists 150,000 or so clones, 82% of them with a count of one. Of the sample, approximately 14% is held by the ten largest clones.

Deletion took 3 bases off V and 11 bases off J, with a span of 14 bases between the germline ends. From the cysteine up to the phenylalanine, the CDR3 has a length of 12 residues. Only CDR3 DNA is held: 36 bases, read in frame from base 1. CDR1 and CDR2 are read off the germline V gene as SGHAT and FQNNGV. About this clone itself: This clone's antigen is unknown. No much larger clone is present one base from it, and per-base qualities are unavailable.

Each collaborating institution followed its own protocols to collect whole blood in K2EDTA tubes. Collaborator samples were shipped for TCRbeta analysis as frozen whole blood, isolated PBMCs, or DNA extracted from either sample type. This clonotype originated in a human donor with acute or convalescent COVID-19. The donor label of this sample is uncertain. Sequencing was done on a sample of peripheral blood. The chain was built from TRBV11-2 and TRBJ2-7, with no D gene named confidently. The nucleotides are TGTGCCAGCAGCTTGGGCTTGTCGGAAAAGTACTTC. Translated, this gives CASSLGLSEKYF.